This T cell receptor beta chain was captured in a study of T cell responses to AZD1222 COVID-19 vaccine (dated by TCRdb to about 2021). At the level of the whole study: AZD1222 recipients whose second dose came at about 4 weeks and those whose second dose came at about 12 weeks were combined into one group, since spike-specific TCR depth and breadth did not differ between the two schedules. A total of 233 trial participants underwent TCR sequencing, of whom some 210 received two doses of AZD1222 and about 26 received two doses of the MenACWY control vaccine. Trial participants were enrolled by age into 18-55, 56-69 and 70-plus year subgroups, with roughly 160, 29 and 62 TCR-sequenced participants respectively.

The CDR3 regions of human TCRbeta chains were analyzed by immunosequencing. The paper's processing steps were these. TCRs in the repertoires were matched against a reference library of SARS-CoV-2-specific TCRs that had been generated with the MIRA antigen-specificity platform. Breadth meant the fraction of unique TCRs that were SARS-CoV-2-associated, whereas depth meant the fraction of total T cells that were SARS-CoV-2-associated. Using the MIRA data, each spike-specific TCR was mapped to the spike region that the TCR reacts to and placed in a CD4 or CD8 class. Log10-transformed breadth and depth values were compared by one-way ANOVA with Sidak's multiple comparisons tests. TCRdb obtained this table from immuneACCESS and retained in-frame rearrangements with V and J assigned. These tables miss some clones; where compared with another copy, unresolved V genes account for less than half of the shortfall, and the remainder is unexplained. V and J calls and clone size are copied from that table; D and trimming were computed from the DNA. Recorded for this sample are some 140,000 clones; around 93% of them occurred a single time. The ten most abundant clones make up approximately 2.8% of the sample.

The time point label corresponds to: baseline before first vaccination. Vaccinee samples were obtained from the UK trials COV001 and COV002, which included a single-blind randomized controlled phase 2/3 trial of AZD1222 (ChAdOx1 nCoV-19) in healthy adults. Trial participant PBMC samples were collected at day 0 and day 28 after the second dose for TCRbeta chain sequencing. Reading from cysteine to phenylalanine, the CDR3 counts 12 amino acids. Only the CDR3 region is kept as DNA, spanning 36 bases read in frame from base 1. CDR1 and CDR2 are read off the germline V gene as SNHLY and FYNNEI. V is pared back by 3 bases and J by 8 bases, with 8 bases lying between the germline termini. With regard to this clone: Its target antigen remains unknown. Base qualities are missing; no much larger clone stands one base away.

Study-wide conclusions, independent of this receptor: A significant rise in spike-specific TCR breadth and depth was observed after two AZD1222 doses relative to day 0 and relative to MenACWY recipients. Because no day 14 peak-response samples were available, the repertoires could be characterized only after the peak T cell response. Reportedly, close to half of the unique spike-specific TCRs recognized epitopes lying outside the regions that are mutated in the B.1.351 and B.1.1.7 variants. Most participants were white British and females outnumbered males, and the authors suggested that clonal diversity may have been underestimated. In the small 56-69-year group, the increase in depth fell short of significance, most likely because of low power. CD4 TCRs associated with the vaccine covered the entire spike protein, and the dominant responses were in regions 160-218 and 743-854. Conclusions about previously exposed vaccinees are limited because only six or seven AZD1222 recipients were SARS-CoV-2 seropositive at baseline.

This chain joins TRBV2 to TRBJ2-1; a weak D assignment points to TRBD1 (5 bases agree). This TCR was recovered from an adult in good health. Material: peripheral blood, obtained on day 0 of AZD1222 vaccination. The DNA is TGTGCCAGCAGTGACAGGGTCGATGAGCAGTTCTTC. It codes for CASSDRVDEQFF.